A single sample is the source of the 9 T cell receptor beta chains below, sequenced in a study of T cells expressing NK-cell markers. One entry per CDR3 protein, without DNA, is what TCRdb gives after re-calling the 5' RACE reads. The sample is made up of 150,000 to 160,000 distinct CDR3 sequences, and the top ten hold about 39% of it. The sample taken for sequencing was blood T cells: a sorted CD56 or NKG2C T cell subset, CD4+ or CD8+ T cells, or bulk PBMC T cells (not recorded which). Receptors originate from a woman aged 50 to 60 in good health.

The J gene is TRBJ2-1, the V gene TRBV5-6. CDR1 is SGHDT, CDR2 YYEEEE, per germline. This CDR3 comprises 15 residues. CDR3: CASRGTFRSYNEQFF.

V is TRBV7-9 and J is TRBJ2-2. The CDR3 spans 14 residues. Germline V gene lookup returns CDR1 SEHNR and CDR2 FQNEAQ (reference sequence). This CDR3 reads CASSLGRDTGELFF.

The V and J genes are TRBV27 and TRBJ2-3; TCRdb's D call of TRBD2 is untestable without DNA. CDR3 length: 13 amino acids. Germline V gene lookup returns CDR1 MNHEY and CDR2 SMNVEV (reference sequence). The CDR3: CASRTGSVDTQYF.

J is TRBJ2-1 and V is TRBV11-2. CDR3 length equals 15 residues. Germline V gene sequence: CDR1 SGHAT, CDR2 FQNNGV. The chain's CDR3 is CASSLKGLTYNEQFF. Based on the CDR3 plus reference TRBV11-2 and TRBJ2-1, the full variable domain is EAGVAQSPRYKIIEKRQSVAFWCNPISGHATLYWYQQILGQGPKLLIQFQNNGVVDDSQLPKDRFSAERLKGVDSTLKIQPAKLEDSAVYLCASSLKGLTYNEQFFGPGTRLTVL.

The chain uses TRBV20-1 and TRBJ1-4. Germline CDR1 reads DFQATT; CDR2 reads SNEGSKA (reference sequence). The CDR3 consists of 13 residues. CDR3 sequence: CSASSTTNEKLFF.

This chain uses TRBV4-1 with TRBJ2-1; the D call of TRBD1 rests on TCRdb alone, since no DNA is present to check it. The CDR3 loop spans 15 amino acids. Germline CDR1 reads MGHRA; CDR2 reads YSYEKL. This CDR3 reads CASSGDQSSYNEQFF.

The chain has TRBV11-1 and TRBJ2-1; the TRBD1 assignment by TCRdb is unverifiable without DNA. The CDR3 contains 16 residues. Germline CDR1 SGHAT, CDR2 FQDESV (reference sequence). The CDR3 loop is CASSLYRGLSYNEQFF.

The gene calls are TRBV11-2 and TRBJ2-2; TCRdb's assignment of TRBD1 cannot be checked, as there is no DNA. The CDR3 has 15 amino acids. Germline V gene data show CDR1 as SGHAT and CDR2 as FQNNGV. The CDR3 sequence is CASSPPMRASGELFF.

This chain uses TRBV29-1 with TRBJ2-1; the D call from TCRdb, TRBD1, cannot be confirmed without DNA. The CDR3 spans 17 residues. The germline V gene encodes CDR1 SQVTM and CDR2 ANQGSEA. CDR3 sequence: CSVEDPRGQSSYNEQFF.